This is a list of T cell receptor beta chains from one sample in a study of blood T cell repertoires in COVID-19. Sequencing was performed with immunoSEQ multiplex PCR; in TCRdb, only in-frame clones are kept and a portion is missing. The sample has about 200,000 clones, around 81% seen once; the top ten hold 0.9% to 0.95%. The specimen sequenced was peripheral blood. These receptors were taken from a man aged 60-69 years with COVID-19, enrolled during active disease. The conserved cysteine and the conserved F or W are not part of the CDR3 here. A D gene is named only where the DNA matches it firmly.

length	J	D	V	CDR3
14	TRBJ2-2	.	TRBV19	ASSIAWTVNTGELF
11	TRBJ1-5	.	TRBV29-1	RVRVVSNQPQH
13	TRBJ2-2	TRBD2	TRBV2	ASSPSGWNTGELF
14	TRBJ2-1	.	TRBV29-1	SVEDEDYKHYNEQF
12	TRBJ1-1	.	TRBV24-1	ATSVPTGGTEAF
13	TRBJ1-5	.	TRBV7-9	ASSLAGGVIQPQH
13	TRBJ2-6	TRBD1	TRBV29-1	SVRTGGSGANVLT
11	TRBJ2-7	.	TRBV10-2	ASSFGQSYEQY
12	TRBJ1-5	TRBD1	TRBV6-2/TRBV6-3	ASSAGTGGQPQH
11	TRBJ1-2	.	TRBV14	ASSQVVRGGYT
13	TRBJ2-7	.	TRBV6-5	ASGARGTRAYEQY
13	TRBJ2-2	.	TRBV29-1	SVAIRGPNTGELF
11	TRBJ1-5	.	TRBV21-1	ASIPGGGQPQH
12	TRBJ2-2	.	TRBV3-1/TRBV3-2	ASSQAGGTGELF
13	TRBJ1-2	.	TRBV7-2	ASSFGGGRTYGYT
12	TRBJ2-2	.	TRBV24-1	ATGSGTVTGELF
13	TRBJ1-2	.	TRBV30	AWSTPGRGNYGYT
14	TRBJ1-5	.	TRBV7-8	ASSPGARGRDQPQH
13	TRBJ1-6	.	TRBV7-9	ASSLASPEESPLH
13	TRBJ2-7	TRBD1	TRBV6-6	ASSYYGGQTYEQY
14	TRBJ1-4	.	TRBV2	ASSEAAGDNREKLF
12	TRBJ1-2	TRBD1	TRBV3-1/TRBV3-2	ASSHSGTGGGYT
14	TRBJ2-1	.	TRBV27	ASSLEGILSYNEQF
12	TRBJ2-7	.	TRBV2	ASRQATVPYEQY
12	TRBJ2-7	TRBD2	TRBV27	ASRVREGPYEQY
13	TRBJ1-2	.	TRBV7-2	ASSPQSTGTKGYT
14	TRBJ2-1	TRBD1	TRBV11-3	ASSLGRDRIYNEQF
12	TRBJ1-6	TRBD1	TRBV25-1	ASRTGEVNSPLH
13	TRBJ1-4	.	TRBV7-8	ASSLVQSTNEKLF
13	TRBJ1-2	.	TRBV5-8	ASSLGLGANYGYT
12	TRBJ1-2	.	TRBV10-2	ASSESGVAYGYT
12	TRBJ2-5	.	TRBV6-1	ASSEAPLQETQY
12	TRBJ1-2	TRBD1	TRBV24-1	ATSGTGVNYGYT
13	TRBJ1-3	TRBD1	TRBV2	ASSEGQISGNTIY
14	TRBJ1-3	.	TRBV9	ASSGAEGRRGNTIY
14	TRBJ2-3	TRBD1	TRBV5-1	ASSSPDRDVTDTQY
12	TRBJ1-2	.	TRBV6-5	ASRDRVSNYGYT
13	TRBJ2-7	.	TRBV28	ASSLWDGSSYEQY
12	TRBJ1-1	.	TRBV28	ASSFGDSRTEAF
14	TRBJ1-5	.	TRBV7-8	ASSLPPGLNNQPQH
13	TRBJ2-1	.	TRBV7-9	ASSLGAGVGNEQF
14	TRBJ2-3	TRBD2	TRBV7-8	ASSLASGGSSDTQY
10	TRBJ2-5	.	TRBV6-5	ASSSLGETQY
9	TRBJ1-2	.	TRBV6-5	ASSPRYGYT
13	TRBJ1-4	.	TRBV9	ASSVGQGYNEKLF
13	TRBJ2-7	TRBD1	TRBV6-5	ASRGSGTGGHEQY
12	TRBJ2-5	TRBD1	TRBV5-4	ASSSTGGQETQY
10	TRBJ1-1	.	TRBV28	ASSWRNTEAF
14	TRBJ2-2	.	TRBV28	ASSLFGGTNTGELF
13	TRBJ2-3	TRBD2	TRBV3-1/TRBV3-2	ASSPESGNTDTQY
14	TRBJ1-5	.	TRBV7-2	ASSFTSQIGNQPQH
13	TRBJ1-6	TRBD1	TRBV10-3	AIRADRGVNSPLH